This TCR beta chain is from a study of control samples from healthy donors and cancer patients. Per germline, CDR1 SGHRS and CDR2 YFSETQ. This CDR3 comprises 15 residues. With 0 bases removed from V and 5 bases from J, the gap between germline ends came to 14 bases. Clones were sequenced by immunoSEQ multiplex PCR, and TCRdb holds only the in-frame ones, with some missing. The top ten hold about 1.5% of the sample, which has approximately 92,000 clones, 85% to 95% seen once. Material for sequencing was blood. This clonotype originated in a woman between 25 and 40 years old in good health. The V and J genes are TRBV5-1 and TRBJ1-2, with D unclear. The CDR3 protein is CASSLVAGSEYGYTF. CDR3 nucleotides: TGCGCCAGCAGCTTGGTCGCAGGATCGGAGTATGGCTACACCTTC.